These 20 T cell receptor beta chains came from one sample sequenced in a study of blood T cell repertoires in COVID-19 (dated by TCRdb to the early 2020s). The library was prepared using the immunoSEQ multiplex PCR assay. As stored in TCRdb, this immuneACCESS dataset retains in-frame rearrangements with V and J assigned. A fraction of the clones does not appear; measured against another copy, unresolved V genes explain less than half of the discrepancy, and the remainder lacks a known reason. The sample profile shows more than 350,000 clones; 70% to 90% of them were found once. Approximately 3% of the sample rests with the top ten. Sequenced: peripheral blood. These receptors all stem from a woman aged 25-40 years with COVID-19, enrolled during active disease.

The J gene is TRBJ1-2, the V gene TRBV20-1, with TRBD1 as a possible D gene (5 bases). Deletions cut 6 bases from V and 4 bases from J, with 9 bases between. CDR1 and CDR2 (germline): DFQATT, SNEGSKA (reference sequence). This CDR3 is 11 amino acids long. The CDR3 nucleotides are TGCAGTGCCTCGGACACCTATGGCTACACCTTC. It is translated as CSASDTYGYTF.

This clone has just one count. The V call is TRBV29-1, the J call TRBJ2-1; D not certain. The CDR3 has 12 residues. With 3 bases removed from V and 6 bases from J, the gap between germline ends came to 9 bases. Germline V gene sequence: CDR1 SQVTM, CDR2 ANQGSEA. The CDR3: CSVDIASNEQFF. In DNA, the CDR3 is TGCAGCGTTGATATAGCTAGCAATGAGCAGTTCTTC.

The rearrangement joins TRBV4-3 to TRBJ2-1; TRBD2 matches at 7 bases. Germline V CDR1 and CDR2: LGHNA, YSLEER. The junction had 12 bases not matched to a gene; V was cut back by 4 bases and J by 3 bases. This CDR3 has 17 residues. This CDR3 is CASSRQPLASGYNEQFF. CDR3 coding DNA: TGCGCCAGCAGCCGCCAGCCCCTGGCTAGCGGCTACAATGAGCAGTTCTTC.

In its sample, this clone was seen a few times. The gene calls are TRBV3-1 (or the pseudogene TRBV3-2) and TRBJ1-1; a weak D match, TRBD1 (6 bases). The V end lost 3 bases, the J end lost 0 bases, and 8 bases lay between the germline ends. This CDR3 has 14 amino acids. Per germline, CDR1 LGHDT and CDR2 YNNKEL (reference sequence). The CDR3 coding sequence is TGTGCCAGCAGCCAGACAGGAATGAACACTGAAGCTTTCTTT. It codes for CASSQTGMNTEAFF.

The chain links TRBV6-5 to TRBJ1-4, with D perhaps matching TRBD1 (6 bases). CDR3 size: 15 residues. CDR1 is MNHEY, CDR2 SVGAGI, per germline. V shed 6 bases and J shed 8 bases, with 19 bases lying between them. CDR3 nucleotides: TGTGCCAGCAGACCCCGGGGGGCGAGGGTAGAAAAACTGTTTTTT. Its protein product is CASRPRGARVEKLFF.

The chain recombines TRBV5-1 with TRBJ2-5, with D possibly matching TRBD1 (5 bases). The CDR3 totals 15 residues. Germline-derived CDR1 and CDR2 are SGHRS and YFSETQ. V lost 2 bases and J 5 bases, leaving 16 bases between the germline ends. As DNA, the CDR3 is TGCGCCAGCAGCTTCATACCCAGGGTGCGGGAGACCCAGTACTTC. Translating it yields CASSFIPRVRETQYF.

The DNA of the CDR3 is TGCGCCAGCAGCCACCACGTTCCGGGGGAAAACACCGGGGAGCTGTTTTTT. It encodes CASSHHVPGENTGELFF. The chain joins TRBV4-3 to TRBJ2-2; TRBD2 might be the D (6 bases). The CDR3 has 17 residues. CDR1 and CDR2 (germline): LGHNA, YSLEER. V gave up 3 bases and J gave up 2 bases, with 16 bases separating them.

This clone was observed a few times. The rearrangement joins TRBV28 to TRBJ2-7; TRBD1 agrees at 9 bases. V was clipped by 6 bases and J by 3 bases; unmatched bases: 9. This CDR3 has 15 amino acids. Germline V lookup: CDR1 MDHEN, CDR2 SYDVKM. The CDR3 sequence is CASSPGTGPRYEQYF. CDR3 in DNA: TGTGCCAGCAGCCCAGGGACAGGGCCCCGCTACGAGCAGTACTTC.

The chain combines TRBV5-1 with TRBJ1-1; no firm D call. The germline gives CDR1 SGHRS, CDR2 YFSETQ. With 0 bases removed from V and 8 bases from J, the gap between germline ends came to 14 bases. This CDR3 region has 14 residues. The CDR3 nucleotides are TGCGCCAGCAGCTTGGGGTTCTTTGGAGCCGAAGCTTTCTTT. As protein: CASSLGFFGAEAFF. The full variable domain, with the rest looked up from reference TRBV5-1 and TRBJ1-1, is KAGVTQTPRYLIKTRGQQVTLSCSPISGHRSVSWYQQTPGQGLQFLFEYFSETQRNKGNFPGRFSGRQFSNSRSEMNVSTLELGDSALYLCASSLGFFGAEAFFGQGTRLTVV.

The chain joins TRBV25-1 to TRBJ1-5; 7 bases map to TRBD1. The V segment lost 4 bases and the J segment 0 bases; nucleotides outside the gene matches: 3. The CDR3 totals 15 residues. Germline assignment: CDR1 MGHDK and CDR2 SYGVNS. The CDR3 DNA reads TGTGCCAGCAGTGGACAGGGCTATAGCAATCAGCCCCAGCATTTT. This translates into CASSGQGYSNQPQHF.

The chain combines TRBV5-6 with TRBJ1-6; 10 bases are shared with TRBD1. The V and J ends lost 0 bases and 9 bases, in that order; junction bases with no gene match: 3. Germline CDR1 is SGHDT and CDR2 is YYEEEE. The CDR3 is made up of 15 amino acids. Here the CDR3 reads CASSLAGTGASPLHF. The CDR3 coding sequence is TGTGCCAGCAGCTTGGCCGGGACAGGGGCTTCACCCCTCCACTTT.

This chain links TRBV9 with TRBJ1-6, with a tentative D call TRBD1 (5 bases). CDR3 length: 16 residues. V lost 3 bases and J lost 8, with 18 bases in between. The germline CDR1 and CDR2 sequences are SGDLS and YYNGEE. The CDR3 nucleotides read TGTGCCAGCAGCGCGGACACCAGCGCCGGGCATTCACCCCTCCACTTT. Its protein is CASSADTSAGHSPLHF.

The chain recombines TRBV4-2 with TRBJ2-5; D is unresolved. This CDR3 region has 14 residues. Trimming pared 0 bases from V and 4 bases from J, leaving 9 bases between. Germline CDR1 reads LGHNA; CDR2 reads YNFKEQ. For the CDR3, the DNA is TGTGCCAGCAGCCAAGACATCGGTCGAGAGACCCAGTACTTC. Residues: CASSQDIGRETQYF.

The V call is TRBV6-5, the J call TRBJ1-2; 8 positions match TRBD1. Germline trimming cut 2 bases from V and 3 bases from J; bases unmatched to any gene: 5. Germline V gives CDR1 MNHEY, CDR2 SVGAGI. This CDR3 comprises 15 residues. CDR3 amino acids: CASSYQGAWDYGYTF. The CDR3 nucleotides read TGTGCCAGCAGTTACCAGGGGGCTTGGGACTATGGCTACACCTTC.

Here the CDR3 reads CASSPPPGANEQFF. DNA for the CDR3: TGTGCCAGCAGCCCCCCCCCAGGGGCCAATGAGCAGTTCTTC. V is TRBV9 and J is TRBJ2-1, with D possibly matching TRBD1 (6 bases). CDR3 length equals 14 residues. Germline lookup yields CDR1 SGDLS and CDR2 YYNGEE. V was shortened by 4 bases and J by 6 bases, with 14 bases between the two germline ends. The full variable domain, completed using reference TRBV9 and TRBJ2-1, is DSGVTQTPKHLITATGQRVTLRCSPRSGDLSVYWYQQSLDQGLQFLIQYYNGEERAKGNILERFSAQQFPDLHSELNLSSLELGDSALYFCASSPPPGANEQFFGPGTRLTVL.

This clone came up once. The CDR3: CASSYTGTAYNEQFF. The CDR3 DNA reads as TGTGCCAGCAGCTACACCGGGACAGCCTACAATGAGCAGTTCTTC. The chain couples TRBV11-3 to TRBJ2-1; TRBD1 matches 7 bases. The germline V gene encodes CDR1 SGHNT and CDR2 YENEEA. This CDR3 is 15 amino acids long. Trimming at V came to 4 bases and at J to 2 bases, leaving 5 bases not matched to a gene.

The CDR3 bases are TGTGCCAGCAGCCAGGGTGCGGGACGGCACACTGAAGCTTTCTTT. Translation gives CASSQGAGRHTEAFF. The genes are TRBV5-5 and TRBJ1-1; D possibly corresponds to TRBD1 (5 bases). This CDR3 region has 15 residues. V was cut by 4 bases and J by 3 bases, with 16 bases left in between. Per the germline V gene, CDR1 is SGHKS and CDR2 is YYEKEE (reference sequence).

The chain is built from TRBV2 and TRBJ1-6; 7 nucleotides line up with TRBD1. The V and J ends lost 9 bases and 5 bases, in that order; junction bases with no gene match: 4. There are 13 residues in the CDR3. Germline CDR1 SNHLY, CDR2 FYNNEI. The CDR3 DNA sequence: TGTGCCAGAAAGACAGGGAATAATTCACCCCTCCACTTT. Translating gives CARKTGNNSPLHF.

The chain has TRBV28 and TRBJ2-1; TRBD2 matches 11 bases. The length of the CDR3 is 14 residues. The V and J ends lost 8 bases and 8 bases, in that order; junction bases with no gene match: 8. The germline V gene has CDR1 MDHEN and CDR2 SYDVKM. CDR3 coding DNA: TGTGCCAGCCAACTAGCGGGGGTTGGCTATGAGCAGTTCTTC. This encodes CASQLAGVGYEQFF.

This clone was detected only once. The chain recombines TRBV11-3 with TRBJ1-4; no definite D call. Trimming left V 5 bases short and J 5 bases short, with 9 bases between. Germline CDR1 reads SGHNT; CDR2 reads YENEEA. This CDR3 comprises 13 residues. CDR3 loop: CASSPVANEKLFF. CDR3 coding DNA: TGTGCCAGCAGCCCAGTCGCAAATGAAAAACTGTTTTTT.